These T cell receptor beta chains were read from a single sample in a study of blood T cell repertoires in COVID-19. Repertoires were generated with immunoSEQ multiplex PCR, while TCRdb's copy carries only in-frame clones and drops some. Here the sample spans 75,000 to 90,000 clones, around four fifths being singletons. Sequenced material: peripheral blood. These receptors were collected from a man older than 75 with active or convalescent COVID-19. CDR3s include the opening cysteine and the closing phenylalanine or tryptophan. D genes are given only for firm matches. Clone sizes are given selectively: once, few, many, or a class where the clone is expanded.

j_gene,abundance,v_gene,d_gene,CDR3aa,CDR3nt
TRBJ2-3,.,TRBV5-1,TRBD1,CASRFRTGGDTQYF,TGCGCCAGCAGATTCAGGACAGGGGGAGATACGCAGTATTTT
TRBJ2-1,.,TRBV7-2,TRBD1,CASSFRGTGTYNEQFF,TGTGCCAGCAGCTTTAGAGGGACAGGGACCTACAATGAGCAGTTCTTC
TRBJ2-3,.,TRBV15,.,CATSSIPTDTQYF,TGTGCCACCAGCAGTATCCCCACAGATACGCAGTATTTT
TRBJ2-1,.,TRBV15,TRBD1,CATKGEGTGYNEQFF,TGTGCCACCAAGGGGGAAGGGACAGGGTACAATGAGCAGTTCTTC
TRBJ2-3,.,TRBV21-1,.,CASSKPVTGGSTDTQYF,TGTGCCAGCAGCAAACCCGTTACAGGGGGTAGCACAGATACGCAGTATTTT
TRBJ2-2,.,TRBV11-3,.,CASSTDRRTGELFF,TGTGCCAGCAGCACAGACAGGAGAACCGGGGAGCTGTTTTTT
TRBJ1-2,.,TRBV4-1,TRBD1,CASSSLWTGGSYYGYTF,TGCGCCAGCAGCTCGTTATGGACAGGGGGCTCTTACTATGGCTACACCTTC
TRBJ2-5,.,TRBV7-2,.,CASSQFAYRPDQETQYF,TGTGCCAGCAGCCAATTCGCGTACAGACCCGACCAAGAGACCCAGTACTTC
TRBJ1-4,.,TRBV7-8,.,CASSEAGQRDEKLFF,TGTGCCAGCAGCGAAGCGGGTCAACGGGATGAAAAACTGTTTTTT
TRBJ1-4,.,TRBV3-1/TRBV3-2,.,CASSQTVREKLFF,TGTGCCAGCAGCCAAACTGTCCGTGAAAAACTGTTTTTT
TRBJ1-4,few,TRBV2,.,CASNLYGLRDEKLFF,TGTGCCAGCAATCTTTATGGCCTCAGGGATGAAAAACTGTTTTTT
TRBJ2-6,once,TRBV30,.,CACTGSGANVLTF,TGTGCCTGCACTGGCTCTGGGGCCAACGTCCTGACTTTC
TRBJ2-1,.,TRBV19,TRBD1,CASSSGRGTYEQFF,TGTGCCAGTAGTTCGGGCAGGGGGACGTATGAGCAGTTCTTC
TRBJ1-1,once,TRBV7-9,.,CASSPSWGEGNTEAFF,TGTGCCAGCAGCCCCTCATGGGGAGAGGGTAACACTGAAGCTTTCTTT
TRBJ1-6,large,TRBV6-5,TRBD1,CATRDSYSPLHF,TGTGCCACCCGGGACAGTTATTCACCCCTCCACTTT
TRBJ2-1,.,TRBV11-2,.,CASSRRTTRNNEQFF,TGTGCCAGCAGCCGGAGAACGACGAGGAACAATGAGCAGTTCTTC
TRBJ1-5,few,TRBV7-2,.,CASSLETEVNQPQHF,TGTGCCAGCAGCTTAGAGACAGAAGTAAATCAGCCCCAGCATTTT
TRBJ1-2,.,TRBV5-4,TRBD1,CASSRQGLGYTF,TGTGCCAGCAGCCGACAGGGTCTGGGCTACACCTTC
TRBJ2-1,.,TRBV4-1,.,CASSQDHGLRNEQFF,TGCGCCAGCAGCCAAGATCACGGACTTCGCAATGAGCAGTTCTTC
TRBJ1-2,.,TRBV12-3/TRBV12-4,.,CASRGRRGGYTF,TGTGCCAGCAGAGGACGGCGGGGGGGCTACACCTTC
TRBJ2-3,.,TRBV13,.,CASSLGAETDTQYF,TGTGCCAGCAGCTTAGGGGCGGAGACAGATACGCAGTATTTT
TRBJ2-5,.,TRBV21-1,.,CASSKVLREAMMSRETQYF,TGTGCCAGCAGCAAAGTGTTACGGGAGGCAATGATGTCCCGGGAGACCCAGTACTTC
TRBJ2-5,.,TRBV5-1,.,CASSLTSGHGETQYF,TGCGCCAGCAGCTTGACAAGCGGGCATGGAGAGACCCAGTACTTC
TRBJ1-1,.,TRBV3-1/TRBV3-2,.,CASSQDRGEGEAFF,TGTGCCAGCAGCCAAGATCGCGGGGAGGGAGAAGCTTTCTTT
TRBJ2-1,.,TRBV28,.,CASLLQGEQFF,TGTGCCAGTCTACTACAGGGTGAGCAGTTCTTC
TRBJ1-6,.,TRBV28,TRBD1,CASRKRQGNSPLHF,TGTGCCAGCAGAAAAAGACAGGGTAATTCACCCCTCCACTTT
TRBJ2-1,.,TRBV6-5,.,CASSYGSGSYNEQFF,TGTGCCAGCAGTTATGGCAGCGGCTCCTACAATGAGCAGTTCTTC
TRBJ1-5,.,TRBV12-3/TRBV12-4,.,CASSLAGWVQHF,TGTGCCAGCAGTTTAGCGGGCTGGGTACAGCATTTT
TRBJ2-1,.,TRBV6-4,.,CASSEELSSYNEQFF,TGTGCCAGCAGTGAAGAACTTAGCTCCTACAATGAGCAGTTCTTC
TRBJ1-4,.,TRBV11-2,.,CASSLDGSGQGYGKLFF,TGTGCCAGCAGCTTAGATGGTTCTGGGCAGGGCTATGGAAAACTGTTTTTT
TRBJ2-6,once,TRBV3-1/TRBV3-2,.,CASQHAGANVLTF,TGTGCCAGCCAACACGCTGGGGCCAACGTCCTGACTTTC
TRBJ2-5,once,TRBV11-3,TRBD2,CASSPGLAGQETQYF,TGTGCCAGCAGCCCCGGGCTAGCGGGCCAAGAGACCCAGTACTTC